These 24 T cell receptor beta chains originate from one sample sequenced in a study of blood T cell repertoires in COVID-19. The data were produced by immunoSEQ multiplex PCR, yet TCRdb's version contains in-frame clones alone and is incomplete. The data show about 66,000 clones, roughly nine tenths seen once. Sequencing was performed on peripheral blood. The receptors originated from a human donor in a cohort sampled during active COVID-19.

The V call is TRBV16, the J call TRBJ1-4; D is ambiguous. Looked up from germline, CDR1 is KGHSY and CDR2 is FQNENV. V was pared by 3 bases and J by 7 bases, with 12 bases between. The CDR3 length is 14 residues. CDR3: CASSHAAGVEKLFF. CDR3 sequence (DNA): TGTGCCAGCAGCCATGCCGCCGGGGTTGAAAAACTGTTTTTT.

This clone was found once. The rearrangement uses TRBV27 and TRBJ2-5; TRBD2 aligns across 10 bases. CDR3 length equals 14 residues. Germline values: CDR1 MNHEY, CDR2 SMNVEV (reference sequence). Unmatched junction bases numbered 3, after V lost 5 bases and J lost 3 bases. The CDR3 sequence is CASSRLAGEETQYF. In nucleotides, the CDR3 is TGTGCCAGCAGTCGGCTAGCGGGAGAAGAGACCCAGTACTTC.

The CDR3 DNA is TGTGCCAGCAGCTTAGGTGGCATCACAGGCAATGAGCAGTTCTTC. Residues: CASSLGGITGNEQFF. V usage is TRBV7-9 and J usage is TRBJ2-1, with D possibly being TRBD1 (5 bases). The CDR3 is 15 residues long. The ends were cut back, 1 base at V and 6 bases at J, with 13 bases in the middle. CDR1 and CDR2 from the germline V gene are SEHNR and FQNEAQ (reference sequence).

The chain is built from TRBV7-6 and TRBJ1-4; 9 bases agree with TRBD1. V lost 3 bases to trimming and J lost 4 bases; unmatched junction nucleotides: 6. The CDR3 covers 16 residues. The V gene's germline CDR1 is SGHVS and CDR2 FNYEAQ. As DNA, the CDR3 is TGTGCCAGCAGCTTGAGCCGGGACAGGGTTAATGAAAAACTGTTTTTT. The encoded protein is CASSLSRDRVNEKLFF.

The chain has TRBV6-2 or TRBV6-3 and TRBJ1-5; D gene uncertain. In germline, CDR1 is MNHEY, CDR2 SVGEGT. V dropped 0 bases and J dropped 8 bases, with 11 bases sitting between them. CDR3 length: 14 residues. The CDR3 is CASSYSSIGKPQHF. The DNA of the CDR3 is TGTGCCAGCAGTTACTCGAGTATCGGGAAGCCCCAGCATTTT.

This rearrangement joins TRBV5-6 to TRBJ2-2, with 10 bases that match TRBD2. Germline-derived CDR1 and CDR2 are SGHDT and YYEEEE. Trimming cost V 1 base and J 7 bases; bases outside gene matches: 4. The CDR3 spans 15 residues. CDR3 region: CASSLIGLAVGELFF. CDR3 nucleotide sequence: TGTGCCAGCAGCTTGATCGGACTAGCGGTCGGGGAGCTGTTTTTT. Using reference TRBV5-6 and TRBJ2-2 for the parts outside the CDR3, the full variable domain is DAGVTQSPTHLIKTRGQQVTLRCSPKSGHDTVSWYQQALGQGPQFIFQYYEEEERQRGNFPDRFSGHQFPNYSSELNVNALLLGDSALYLCASSLIGLAVGELFFGEGSRLTVL.

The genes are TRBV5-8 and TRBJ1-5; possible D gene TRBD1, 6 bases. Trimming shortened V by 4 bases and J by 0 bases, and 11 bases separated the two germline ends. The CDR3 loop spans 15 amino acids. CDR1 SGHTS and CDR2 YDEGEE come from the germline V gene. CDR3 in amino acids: CASSRQAVSNQPQHF. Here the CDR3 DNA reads TGTGCCAGCAGCCGACAGGCCGTTAGCAATCAGCCCCAGCATTTT.

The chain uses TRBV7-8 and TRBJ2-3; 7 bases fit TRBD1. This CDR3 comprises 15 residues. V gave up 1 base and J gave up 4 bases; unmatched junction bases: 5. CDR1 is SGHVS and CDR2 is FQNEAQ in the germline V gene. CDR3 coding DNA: TGTGCCAGCAGCTTAGTTAGGGACAGCCCAGATACGCAGTATTTT. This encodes CASSLVRDSPDTQYF.

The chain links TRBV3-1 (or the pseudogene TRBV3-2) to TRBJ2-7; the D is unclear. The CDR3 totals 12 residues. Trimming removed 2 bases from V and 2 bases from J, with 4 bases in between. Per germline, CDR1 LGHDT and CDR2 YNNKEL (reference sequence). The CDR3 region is CASSQPPYEQYF. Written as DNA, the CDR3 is TGTGCCAGCAGCCAACCTCCCTACGAGCAGTACTTC.

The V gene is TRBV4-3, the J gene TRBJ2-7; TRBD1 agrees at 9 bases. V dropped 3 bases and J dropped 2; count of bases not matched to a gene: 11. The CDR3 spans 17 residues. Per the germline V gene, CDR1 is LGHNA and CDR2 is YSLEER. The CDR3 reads CASSQAPGTGSTYEQYF. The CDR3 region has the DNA TGCGCCAGCAGCCAGGCCCCCGGGACAGGGTCTACCTACGAGCAGTACTTC.

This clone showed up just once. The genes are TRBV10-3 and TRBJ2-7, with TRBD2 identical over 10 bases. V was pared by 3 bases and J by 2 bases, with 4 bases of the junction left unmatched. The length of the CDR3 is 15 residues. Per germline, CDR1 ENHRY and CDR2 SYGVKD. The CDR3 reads CAISDISGGAYEQYF. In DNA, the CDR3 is TGTGCCATCAGTGACATAAGCGGGGGGGCCTACGAGCAGTACTTC.

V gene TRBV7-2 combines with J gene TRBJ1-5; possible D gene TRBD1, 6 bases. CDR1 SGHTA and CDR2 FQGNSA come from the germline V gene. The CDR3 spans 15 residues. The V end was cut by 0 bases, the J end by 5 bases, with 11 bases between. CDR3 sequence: CASSLAYRVDQPQHF. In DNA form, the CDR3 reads TGTGCCAGCAGCTTAGCTTACAGGGTCGATCAGCCCCAGCATTTT.

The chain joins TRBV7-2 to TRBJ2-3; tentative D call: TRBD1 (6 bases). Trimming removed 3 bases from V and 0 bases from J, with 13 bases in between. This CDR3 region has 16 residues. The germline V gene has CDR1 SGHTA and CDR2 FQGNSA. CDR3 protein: CASSLRKTGSTDTQYF. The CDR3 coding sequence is TGTGCCAGCAGCTTGAGAAAGACAGGTAGCACAGATACGCAGTATTTT.

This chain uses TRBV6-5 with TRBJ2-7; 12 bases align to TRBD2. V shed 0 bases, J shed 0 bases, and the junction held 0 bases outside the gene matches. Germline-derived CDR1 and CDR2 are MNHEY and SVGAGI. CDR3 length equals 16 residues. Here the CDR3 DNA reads TGTGCCAGCAGTTACTCGGGACTAGCGGGCTCCTACGAGCAGTACTTC. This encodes CASSYSGLAGSYEQYF.

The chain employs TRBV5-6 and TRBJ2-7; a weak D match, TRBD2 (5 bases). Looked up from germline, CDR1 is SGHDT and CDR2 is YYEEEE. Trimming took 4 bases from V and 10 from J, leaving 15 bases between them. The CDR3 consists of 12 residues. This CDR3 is CASSKRREAQYF. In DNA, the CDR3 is TGTGCCAGCAGCAAAAGACGGGAAGCTCAGTACTTC. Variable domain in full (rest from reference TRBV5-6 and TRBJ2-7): DAGVTQSPTHLIKTRGQQVTLRCSPKSGHDTVSWYQQALGQGPQFIFQYYEEEERQRGNFPDRFSGHQFPNYSSELNVNALLLGDSALYLCASSKRREAQYFGPGTRLTVT.

The DNA for the CDR3 is TGTGCCAGCAGCTCCCTCCGGGACAGGGGGAGCTATAGCAATCAGCCCCAGCATTTT. Translating it yields CASSSLRDRGSYSNQPQHF. The gene calls are TRBV7-2 and TRBJ1-5, with 11 bases that match TRBD1. The germline V gene has CDR1 SGHTA and CDR2 FQGNSA. The CDR3 loop spans 19 amino acids. J lost 0 bases, V lost 4 bases, and 11 bases had no gene match.

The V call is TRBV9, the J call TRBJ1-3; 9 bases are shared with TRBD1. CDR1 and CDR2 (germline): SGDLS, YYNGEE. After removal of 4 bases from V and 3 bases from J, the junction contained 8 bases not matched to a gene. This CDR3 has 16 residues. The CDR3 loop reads CASSLEQGAFGNTIYF. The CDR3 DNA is TGTGCCAGCAGCTTAGAACAGGGGGCCTTTGGAAACACCATATATTTT.

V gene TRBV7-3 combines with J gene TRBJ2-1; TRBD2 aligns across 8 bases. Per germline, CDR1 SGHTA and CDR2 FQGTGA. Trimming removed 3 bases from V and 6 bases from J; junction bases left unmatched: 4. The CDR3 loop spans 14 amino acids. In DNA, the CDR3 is TGTGCCAGCAGCTTGCGGACTAGCAGCAATGAGCAGTTCTTC. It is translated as CASSLRTSSNEQFF.

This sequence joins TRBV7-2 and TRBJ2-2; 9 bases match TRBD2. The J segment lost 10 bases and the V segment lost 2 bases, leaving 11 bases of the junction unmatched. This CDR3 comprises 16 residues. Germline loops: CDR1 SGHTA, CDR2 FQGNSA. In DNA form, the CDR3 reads TGTGCCAGCAGCTTATTTAGGCAGCGGGAGGACGAGGAGCTGTTTTTT. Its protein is CASSLFRQREDEELFF.

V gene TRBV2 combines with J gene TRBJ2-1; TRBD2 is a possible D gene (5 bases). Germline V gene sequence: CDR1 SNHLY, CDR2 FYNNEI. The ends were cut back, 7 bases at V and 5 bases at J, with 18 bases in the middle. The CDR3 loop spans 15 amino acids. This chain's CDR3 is CASKLQLVPNNEQFF. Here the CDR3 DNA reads TGTGCCAGCAAGCTTCAACTAGTCCCGAACAATGAGCAGTTCTTC. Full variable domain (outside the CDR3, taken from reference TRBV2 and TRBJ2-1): EPEVTQTPSHQVTQMGQEVILRCVPISNHLYFYWYRQILGQKVEFLVSFYNNEISEKSEIFDDQFSVERPDGSNFTLKIRSTKLEDSAMYFCASKLQLVPNNEQFFGPGTRLTVL.

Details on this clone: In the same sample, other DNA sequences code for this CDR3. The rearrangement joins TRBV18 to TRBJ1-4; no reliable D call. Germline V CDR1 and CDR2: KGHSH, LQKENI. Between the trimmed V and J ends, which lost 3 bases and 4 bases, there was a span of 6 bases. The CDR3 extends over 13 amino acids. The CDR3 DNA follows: TGTGCCAGCTCACCGAACAGTAATGAAAAACTGTTTTTT. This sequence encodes CASSPNSNEKLFF.

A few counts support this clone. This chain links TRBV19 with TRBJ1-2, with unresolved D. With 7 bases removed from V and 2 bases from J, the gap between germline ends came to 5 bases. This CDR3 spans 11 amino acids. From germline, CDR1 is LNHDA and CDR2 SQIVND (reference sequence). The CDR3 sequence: CASTQNYGYTF. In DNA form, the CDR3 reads TGTGCCAGTACCCAGAACTATGGCTACACCTTC.

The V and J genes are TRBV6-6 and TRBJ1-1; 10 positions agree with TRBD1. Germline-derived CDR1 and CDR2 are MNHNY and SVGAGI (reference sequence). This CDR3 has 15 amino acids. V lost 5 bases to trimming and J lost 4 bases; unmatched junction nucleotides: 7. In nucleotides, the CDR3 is TGTGCCAGCAGTCAACAGACAGGGGGCGTCACTGAAGCTTTCTTT. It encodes CASSQQTGGVTEAFF.

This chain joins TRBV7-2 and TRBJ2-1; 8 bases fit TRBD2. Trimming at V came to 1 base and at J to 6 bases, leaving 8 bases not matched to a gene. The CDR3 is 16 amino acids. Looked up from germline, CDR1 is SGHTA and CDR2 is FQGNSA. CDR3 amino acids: CASSLVGTRSGNEQFF. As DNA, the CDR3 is TGTGCCAGCAGCTTAGTGGGGACTAGGTCCGGCAATGAGCAGTTCTTC.